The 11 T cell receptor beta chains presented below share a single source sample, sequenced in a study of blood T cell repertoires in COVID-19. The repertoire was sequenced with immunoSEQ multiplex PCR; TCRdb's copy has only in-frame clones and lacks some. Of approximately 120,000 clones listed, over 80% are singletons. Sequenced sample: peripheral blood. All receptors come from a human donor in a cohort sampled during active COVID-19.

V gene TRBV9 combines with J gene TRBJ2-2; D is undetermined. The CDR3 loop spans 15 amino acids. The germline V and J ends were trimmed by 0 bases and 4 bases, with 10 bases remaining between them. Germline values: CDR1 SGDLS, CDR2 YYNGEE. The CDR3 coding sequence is TGTGCCAGCAGCGTAGTACCAGACACCACCGGGGAGCTGTTTTTT. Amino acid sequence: CASSVVPDTTGELFF.

The DNA for the CDR3 is TGCGCCAGCAGCTTTACCGACAGGGGAGGGGAAAAACTGTTTTTT. This gives the protein CASSFTDRGGEKLFF. The V gene is TRBV5-1, the J gene TRBJ1-4; TRBD1 aligns across 8 bases. V lost 2 bases to trimming and J lost 8 bases; unmatched junction nucleotides: 8. Looked up from germline, CDR1 is SGHRS and CDR2 is YFSETQ. The CDR3 loop spans 15 amino acids.

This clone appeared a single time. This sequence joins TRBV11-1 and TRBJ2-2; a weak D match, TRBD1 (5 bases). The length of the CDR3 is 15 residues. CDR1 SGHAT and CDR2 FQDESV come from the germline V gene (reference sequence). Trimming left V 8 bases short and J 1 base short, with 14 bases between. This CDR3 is CASRPRVRNTGELFF. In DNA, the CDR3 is TGTGCCAGCCGGCCCAGGGTGCGGAACACCGGGGAGCTGTTTTTT.

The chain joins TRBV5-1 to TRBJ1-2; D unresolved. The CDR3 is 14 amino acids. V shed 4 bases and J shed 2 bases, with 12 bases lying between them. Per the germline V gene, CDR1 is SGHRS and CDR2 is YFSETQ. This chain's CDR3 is CASSPGATNYGYTF. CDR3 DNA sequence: TGCGCCAGCAGCCCTGGAGCGACGAACTATGGCTACACCTTC.

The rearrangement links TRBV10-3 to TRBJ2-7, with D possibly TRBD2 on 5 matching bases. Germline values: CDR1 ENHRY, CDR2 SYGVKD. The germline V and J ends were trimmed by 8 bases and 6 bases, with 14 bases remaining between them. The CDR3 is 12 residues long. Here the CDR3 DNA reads TGTGCCATCGATAGTGGTGGAGGCGAGCAGTACTTC. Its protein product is CAIDSGGGEQYF.

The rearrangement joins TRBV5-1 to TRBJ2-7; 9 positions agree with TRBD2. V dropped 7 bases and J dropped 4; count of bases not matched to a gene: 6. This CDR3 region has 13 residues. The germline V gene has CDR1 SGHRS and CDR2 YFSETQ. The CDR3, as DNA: TGCGCCAGCGCGCGGGAGGGAGGATACGAGCAGTACTTC. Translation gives CASAREGGYEQYF.

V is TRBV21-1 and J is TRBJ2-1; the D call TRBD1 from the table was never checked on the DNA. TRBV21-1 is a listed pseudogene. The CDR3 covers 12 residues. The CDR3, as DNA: TGTGCCAGGACAGGGGGGTATAATGAGCAGTTCTTC. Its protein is CARTGGYNEQFF.

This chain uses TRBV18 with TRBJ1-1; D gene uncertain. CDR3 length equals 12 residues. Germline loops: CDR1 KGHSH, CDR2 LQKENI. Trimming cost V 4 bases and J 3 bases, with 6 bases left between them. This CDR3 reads CASSRGDTEAFF. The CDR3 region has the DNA TGTGCCAGCTCACGTGGAGACACTGAAGCTTTCTTT.

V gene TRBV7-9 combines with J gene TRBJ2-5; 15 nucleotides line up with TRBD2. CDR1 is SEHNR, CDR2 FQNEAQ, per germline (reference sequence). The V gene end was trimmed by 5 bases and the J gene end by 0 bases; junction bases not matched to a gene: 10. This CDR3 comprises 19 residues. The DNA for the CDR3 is TGTGCCAGCAGCACGTGGACTAGCGGGGGGGCCTTAGACCAAGAGACCCAGTACTTC. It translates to CASSTWTSGGALDQETQYF.

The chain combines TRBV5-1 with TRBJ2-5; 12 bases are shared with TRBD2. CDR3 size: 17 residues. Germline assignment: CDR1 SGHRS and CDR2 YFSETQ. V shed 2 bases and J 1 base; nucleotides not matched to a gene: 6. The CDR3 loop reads CASSFGLLAGGQETQYF. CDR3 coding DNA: TGCGCCAGCAGCTTTGGCCTACTAGCGGGGGGCCAAGAGACCCAGTACTTC.

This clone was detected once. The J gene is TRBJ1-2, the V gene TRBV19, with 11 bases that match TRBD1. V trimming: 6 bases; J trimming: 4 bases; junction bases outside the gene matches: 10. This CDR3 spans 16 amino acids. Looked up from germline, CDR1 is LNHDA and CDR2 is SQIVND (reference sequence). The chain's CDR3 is CASSRTGGFAGYGYTF. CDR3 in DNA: TGTGCCAGTAGCCGGACAGGGGGCTTCGCAGGCTATGGCTACACCTTC.